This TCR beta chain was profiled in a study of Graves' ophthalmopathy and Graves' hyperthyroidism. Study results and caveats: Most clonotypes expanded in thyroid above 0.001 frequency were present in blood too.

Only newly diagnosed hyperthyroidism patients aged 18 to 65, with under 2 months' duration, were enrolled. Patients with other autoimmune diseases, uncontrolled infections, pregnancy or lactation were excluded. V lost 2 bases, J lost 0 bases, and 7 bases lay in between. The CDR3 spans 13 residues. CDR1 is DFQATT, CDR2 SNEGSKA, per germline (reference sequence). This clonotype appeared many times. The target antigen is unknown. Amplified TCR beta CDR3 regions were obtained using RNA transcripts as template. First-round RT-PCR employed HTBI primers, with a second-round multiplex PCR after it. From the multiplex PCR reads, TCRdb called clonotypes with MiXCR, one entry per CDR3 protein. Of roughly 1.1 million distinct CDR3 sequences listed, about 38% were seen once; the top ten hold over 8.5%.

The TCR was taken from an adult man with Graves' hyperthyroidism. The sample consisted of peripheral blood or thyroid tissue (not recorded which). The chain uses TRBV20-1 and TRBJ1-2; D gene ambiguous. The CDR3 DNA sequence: TGCAGTGCTAGACAAATCCCTAACTATGGCTACACCTTC. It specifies CSARQIPNYGYTF.